The 3 T cell receptor beta chains reported below all come from one sample, sequenced in a study of read filtering for tumor transcriptome and immune sequencing. The library was built from about 400 ng RNA with molecular barcoded adaptors for alpha/delta and beta/gamma chains. MiXCR, applied by TCRdb to the reads, yields one record per CDR3 protein. Counted here are more than 100,000 distinct CDR3 sequences, 13% occurring once; the ten biggest clones make up approximately 11%. Sequences were obtained from a population of CD138-negative cells sorted from bone marrow. The receptors come from a donor aged 40 or over with multiple myeloma.

This clonotype occurred a few times. V and J are TRBV5-1 and TRBJ2-2; D unclear. The V and J ends lost 5 bases and 1 base respectively, with 15 bases between them. This CDR3 is built from 16 residues. Germline V gene lookup returns CDR1 SGHRS and CDR2 YFSETQ. The CDR3 nucleotides read TGCGCCAGCAGTTCTCTTCAGGCGCGGAACACCGGGGAGCTGTTTTTT. Translation gives CASSSLQARNTGELFF.

In this sample, this clonotype turned up many times. The J gene is TRBJ2-1, the V gene TRBV7-2; D may match TRBD1 or TRBD2 (5 bases each). The CDR3 runs to 17 residues. The germline V and J ends were trimmed by 4 bases and 11 bases, with 27 bases remaining between them. Germline-derived CDR1 and CDR2 are SGHTA and FQGNSA. The CDR3, as DNA: TGTGCCAGCAGCTCCCGCCTGGTCAGGGACCCTCCAGGGAAGCAGTTCTTC. As protein: CASSSRLVRDPPGKQFF. The variable domain in full, with the rest retrieved from reference TRBV7-2 and TRBJ2-1, is GAGVSQSPSNKVTEKGKDVELRCDPISGHTALYWYRQSLGQGLEFLIYFQGNSAPDKSGLPSDRFSAERTGGSVSTLTIQRTQQEDSAVYLCASSSRLVRDPPGKQFFGPGTRLTVL.

This clonotype was seen repeatedly, ten times or more. The V gene is TRBV11-2, the J gene TRBJ2-3, with D perhaps matching TRBD1 (7 bases). V lost 3 bases to trimming and J lost 0 bases, with 10 bases between them. This CDR3 has 15 residues. In germline, CDR1 is SGHAT, CDR2 FQNNGV. CDR3 sequence reads: CASSFAGQSTDTQYF. CDR3 DNA: TGTGCCAGCAGCTTCGCGGGACAGAGCACAGATACGCAGTATTTT.